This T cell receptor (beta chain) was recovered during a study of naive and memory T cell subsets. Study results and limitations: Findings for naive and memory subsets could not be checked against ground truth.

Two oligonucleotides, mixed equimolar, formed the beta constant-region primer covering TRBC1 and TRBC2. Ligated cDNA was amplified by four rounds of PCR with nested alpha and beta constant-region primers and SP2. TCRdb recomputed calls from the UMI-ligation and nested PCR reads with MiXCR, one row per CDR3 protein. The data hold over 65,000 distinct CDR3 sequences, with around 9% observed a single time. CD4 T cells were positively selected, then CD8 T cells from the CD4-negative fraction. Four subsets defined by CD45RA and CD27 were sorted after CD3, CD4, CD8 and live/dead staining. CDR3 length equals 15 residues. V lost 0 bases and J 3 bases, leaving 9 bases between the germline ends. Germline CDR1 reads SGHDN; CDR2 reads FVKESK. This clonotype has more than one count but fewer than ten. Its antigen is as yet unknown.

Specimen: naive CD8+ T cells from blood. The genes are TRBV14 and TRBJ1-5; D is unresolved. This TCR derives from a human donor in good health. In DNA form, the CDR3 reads TGTGCCAGCAGCCAAGATTGGGGAGACAATCAGCCCCAGCATTTT. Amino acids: CASSQDWGDNQPQHF.